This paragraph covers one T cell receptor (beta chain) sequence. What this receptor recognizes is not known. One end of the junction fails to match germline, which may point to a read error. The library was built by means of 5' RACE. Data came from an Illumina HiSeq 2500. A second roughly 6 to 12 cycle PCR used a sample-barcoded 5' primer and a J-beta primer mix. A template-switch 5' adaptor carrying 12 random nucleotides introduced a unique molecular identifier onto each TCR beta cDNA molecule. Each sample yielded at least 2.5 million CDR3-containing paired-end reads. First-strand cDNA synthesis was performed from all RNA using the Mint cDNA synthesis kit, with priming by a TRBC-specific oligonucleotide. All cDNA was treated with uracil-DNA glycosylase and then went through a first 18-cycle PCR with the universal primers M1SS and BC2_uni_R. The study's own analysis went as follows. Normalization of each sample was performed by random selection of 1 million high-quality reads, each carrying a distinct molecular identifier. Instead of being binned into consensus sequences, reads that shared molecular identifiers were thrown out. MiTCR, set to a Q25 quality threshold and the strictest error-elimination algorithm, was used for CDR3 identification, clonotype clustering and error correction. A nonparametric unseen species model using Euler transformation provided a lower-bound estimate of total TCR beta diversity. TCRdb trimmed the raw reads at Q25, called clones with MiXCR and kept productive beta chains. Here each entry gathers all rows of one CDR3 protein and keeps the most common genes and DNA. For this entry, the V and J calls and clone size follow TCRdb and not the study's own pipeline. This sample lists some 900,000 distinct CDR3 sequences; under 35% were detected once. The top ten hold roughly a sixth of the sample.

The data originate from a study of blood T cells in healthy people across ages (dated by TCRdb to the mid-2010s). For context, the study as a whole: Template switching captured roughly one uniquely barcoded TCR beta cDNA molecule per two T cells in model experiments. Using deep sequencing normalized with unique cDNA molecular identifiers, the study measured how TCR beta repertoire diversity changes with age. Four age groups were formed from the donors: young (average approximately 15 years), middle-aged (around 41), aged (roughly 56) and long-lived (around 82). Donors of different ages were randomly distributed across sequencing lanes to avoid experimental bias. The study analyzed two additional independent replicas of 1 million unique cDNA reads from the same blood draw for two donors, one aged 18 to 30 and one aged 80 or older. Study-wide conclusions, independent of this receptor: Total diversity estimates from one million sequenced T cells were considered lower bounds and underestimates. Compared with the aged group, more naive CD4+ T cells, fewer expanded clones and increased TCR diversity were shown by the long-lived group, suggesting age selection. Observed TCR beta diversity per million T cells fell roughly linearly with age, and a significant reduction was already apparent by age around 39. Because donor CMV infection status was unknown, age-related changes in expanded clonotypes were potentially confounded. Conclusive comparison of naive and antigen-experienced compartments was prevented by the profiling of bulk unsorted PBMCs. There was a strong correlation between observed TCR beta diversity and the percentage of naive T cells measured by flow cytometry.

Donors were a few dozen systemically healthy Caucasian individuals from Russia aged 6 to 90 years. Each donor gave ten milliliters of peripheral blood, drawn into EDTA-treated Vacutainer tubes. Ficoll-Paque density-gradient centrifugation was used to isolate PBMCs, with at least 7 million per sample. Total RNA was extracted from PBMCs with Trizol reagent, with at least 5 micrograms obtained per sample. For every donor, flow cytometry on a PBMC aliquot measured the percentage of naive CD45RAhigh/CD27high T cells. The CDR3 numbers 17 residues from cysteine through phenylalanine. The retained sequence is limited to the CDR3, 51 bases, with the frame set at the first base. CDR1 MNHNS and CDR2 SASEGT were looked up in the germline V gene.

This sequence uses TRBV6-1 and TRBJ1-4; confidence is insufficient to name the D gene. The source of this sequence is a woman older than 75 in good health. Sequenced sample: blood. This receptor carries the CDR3 CASRTVGRTATNEKLFF. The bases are TGTGCCAGCAGGACCGTAGGGCGGACGGCAACTAATGAAAAATTGTTTTTT.